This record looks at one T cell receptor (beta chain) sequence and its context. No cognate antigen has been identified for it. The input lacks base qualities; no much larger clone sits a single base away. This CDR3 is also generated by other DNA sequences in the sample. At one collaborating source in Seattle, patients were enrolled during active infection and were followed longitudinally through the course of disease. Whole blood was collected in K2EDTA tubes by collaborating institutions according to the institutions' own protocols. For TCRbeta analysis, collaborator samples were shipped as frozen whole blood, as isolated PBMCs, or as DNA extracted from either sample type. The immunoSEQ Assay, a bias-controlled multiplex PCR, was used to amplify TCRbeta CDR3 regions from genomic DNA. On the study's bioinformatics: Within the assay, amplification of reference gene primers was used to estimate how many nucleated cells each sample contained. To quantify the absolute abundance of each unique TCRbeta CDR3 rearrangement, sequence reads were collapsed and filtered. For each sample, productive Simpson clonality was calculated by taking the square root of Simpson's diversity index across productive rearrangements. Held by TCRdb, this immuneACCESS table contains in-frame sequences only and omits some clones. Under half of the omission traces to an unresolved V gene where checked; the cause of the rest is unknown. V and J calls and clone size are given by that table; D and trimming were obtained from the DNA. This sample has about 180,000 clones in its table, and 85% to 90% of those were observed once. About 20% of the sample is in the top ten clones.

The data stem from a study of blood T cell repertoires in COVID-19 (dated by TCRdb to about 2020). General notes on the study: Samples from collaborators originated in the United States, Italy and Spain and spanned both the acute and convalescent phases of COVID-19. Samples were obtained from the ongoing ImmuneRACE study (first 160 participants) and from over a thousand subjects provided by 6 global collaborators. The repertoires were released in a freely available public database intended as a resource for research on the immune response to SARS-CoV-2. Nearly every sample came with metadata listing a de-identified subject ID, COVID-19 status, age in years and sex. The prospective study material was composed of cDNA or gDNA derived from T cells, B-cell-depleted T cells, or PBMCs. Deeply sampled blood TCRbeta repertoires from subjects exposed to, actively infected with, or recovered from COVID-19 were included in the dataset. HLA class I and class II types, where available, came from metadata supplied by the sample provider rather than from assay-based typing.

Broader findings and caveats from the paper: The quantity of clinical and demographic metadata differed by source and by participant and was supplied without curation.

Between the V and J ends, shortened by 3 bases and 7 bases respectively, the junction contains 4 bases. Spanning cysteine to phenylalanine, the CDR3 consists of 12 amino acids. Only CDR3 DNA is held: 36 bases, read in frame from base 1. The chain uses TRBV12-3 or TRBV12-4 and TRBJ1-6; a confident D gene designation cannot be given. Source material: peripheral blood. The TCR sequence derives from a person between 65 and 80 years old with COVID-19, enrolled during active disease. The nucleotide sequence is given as TGTGCCAGCAGTTTCCCGAATTCACCCCTCCACTTT. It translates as CASSFPNSPLHF.